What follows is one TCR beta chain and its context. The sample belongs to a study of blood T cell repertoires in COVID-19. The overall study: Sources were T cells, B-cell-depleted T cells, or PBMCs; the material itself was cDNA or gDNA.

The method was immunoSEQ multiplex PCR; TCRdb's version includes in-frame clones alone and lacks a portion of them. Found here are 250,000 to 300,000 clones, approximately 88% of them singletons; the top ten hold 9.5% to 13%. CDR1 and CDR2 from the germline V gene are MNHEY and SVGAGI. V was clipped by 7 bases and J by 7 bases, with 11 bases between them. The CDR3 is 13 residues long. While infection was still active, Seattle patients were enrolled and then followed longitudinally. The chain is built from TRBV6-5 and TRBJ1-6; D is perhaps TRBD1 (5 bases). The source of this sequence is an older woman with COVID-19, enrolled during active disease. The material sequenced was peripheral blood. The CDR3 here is CASTPTENSPLHF. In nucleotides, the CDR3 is TGTGCCAGCACCCCGACAGAAAATTCACCCCTCCACTTT.